The 4 T cell receptor beta chains below were found in one sample sequenced in a study of beta chain features in type 1 diabetes (dated by TCRdb to 2016 to 2019). The method behind the library was the immunoSEQ multiplex PCR assay. All of the isolated RNA was reverse transcribed with the High Capacity cDNA Reverse Transcription Kit, so expressed TCRB transcripts were sequenced. TCRdb took this table from immuneACCESS and kept in-frame rearrangements with V and J called. Such tables lack part of the clones; where checked against another copy, unresolved V genes explain under half of the gap, and the rest is unexplained. The sample table contains roughly 140,000 clones; only one count was recorded for about 44% of them. The ten largest make up roughly 0.4% of the sample. Sequenced: Tregs from blood. Per the publication, the cell subset or site label means: regulatory CD4+ T cells. These receptors were collected from a man between 18 and 35 years old in good health.

The rearrangement uses TRBV6-6 and TRBJ1-1; D might be TRBD1 (5 bases). The V gene lost 8 bases and the J gene lost 0 bases, with 13 bases spanning the gap. Germline CDR1 MNHNY, CDR2 SVGAGI (reference sequence). CDR3 length equals 14 residues. The CDR3 loop reads CASGYYRMNTEAFF. The CDR3 DNA follows: TGTGCCAGCGGCTATTACAGGATGAACACTGAAGCTTTCTTT.

The J gene is TRBJ2-1, the V gene TRBV11-1; 12 nucleotides align to TRBD2. With V trimmed by 5 bases and J by 7 bases, 6 bases remained unmatched. The germline V gene has CDR1 SGHAT and CDR2 FQDESV (reference sequence). The CDR3 is 15 amino acids. The CDR3 nucleotides are TGTGCCAGCAGCCGCGGACTAGCGGGATATAATGAGCAGTTCTTC. Translated: CASSRGLAGYNEQFF.

V usage is TRBV9 and J usage is TRBJ2-7, with 10 nucleotides matching TRBD2. The CDR3 is 15 amino acids. The germline gives CDR1 SGDLS, CDR2 YYNGEE. Trimming removed 3 bases from V and 4 bases from J; junction bases left unmatched: 7. CDR3 protein: CASSAGLAILYEQYF. The CDR3 DNA reads TGTGCCAGCAGCGCGGGACTAGCGATTTTATACGAGCAGTACTTC.

This clone was seen a handful of times. The rearrangement joins TRBV6-6 to TRBJ1-2, with unresolved D. Germline V gene sequence: CDR1 MNHNY, CDR2 SVGAGI (reference sequence). Between the trimmed V and J ends, which lost 2 bases and 3 bases, there was a span of 7 bases. The CDR3 loop spans 13 amino acids. CDR3 sequence reads: CASSYVGDYGYTF. In DNA form, the CDR3 reads TGTGCCAGCAGTTACGTGGGAGACTATGGCTACACCTTC.